Below, one T cell receptor beta chain is given with its context. The assay was immunoSEQ multiplex PCR, and TCRdb's table has in-frame clones only and misses some. The table includes about 93,000 clones, about 92% detected once. CDR1 SGHRS and CDR2 YFSETQ come from the germline V gene. Trimming removed 4 bases from V and 10 bases from J, with 9 bases in between. CDR3 length: 11 residues. The sample belongs to a study of T cell changes during pregnancy in multiple sclerosis. The TCR sequence derives from a female donor with multiple sclerosis, enrolled in a pregnancy study. Sequencing used peripheral blood, obtained after pregnancy. The rearrangement joins TRBV5-1 to TRBJ2-1; D may be TRBD2 (5 bases). CDR3 region: CASSASGEQFF. In DNA, the CDR3 is TGCGCCAGCAGCGCCTCGGGAGAGCAGTTCTTC.